This T cell receptor (beta chain) was identified in a study of blood T cell repertoires in COVID-19 (dated by TCRdb to about 2020). With respect to the entire study: The collaborator samples originated in the United States, Italy and Spain and spanned the acute and convalescent phases of COVID-19. The repertoires were made available in a free public database intended to serve as a resource for research on the immune response to SARS-CoV-2. The sample metadata nearly always contained a de-identified subject ID, COVID-19 status, age in years and sex. Where available, HLA class I and class II types were obtained from metadata supplied by the sample provider rather than from assay-based typing. Deeply sampled blood TCRbeta repertoires from subjects exposed to, actively infected with, or recovered from COVID-19 were included in the dataset. Samples were obtained from the ongoing ImmuneRACE study (first 160 participants) and from approximately 1,200 subjects provided by 6 global collaborators. The prospective study material was composed of cDNA or gDNA derived from T cells, B-cell-depleted T cells, or PBMCs.

Participants in the prospective study were aged roughly 18 to 95 years, lived in 24 United States geographic areas, and enrolled through a virtual design. To assign participants to cohorts, the prospective study relied on clinical history that participants themselves reported in a screening survey and a study questionnaire. Recovered participants in ImmuneRACE Cohort 3 were defined as having two consecutive negative NP/OP PCR tests, clearance from a healthcare professional, or resolution of symptoms. In the prospective study, whole blood, serum and a nasopharyngeal or oropharyngeal swab were collected from each participant by mobile phlebotomists. Prospective study participants could optionally give additional blood draws and questionnaires over an approximately 2-month period. Before DNA extraction, blood samples from the prospective study were shipped at room temperature or frozen. V has 3 bases trimmed and J has 6 bases trimmed; junction bases matching no gene number 3. Measured from the cysteine to the phenylalanine, the CDR3 is 13 residues long. Just CDR3 DNA is preserved here, 39 bases in frame from base 1. CDR1 SEHNR and CDR2 FQNEAQ are derived from the germline V gene (reference sequence).

The paper as a whole reports these results and caveats: The quantity of clinical and demographic metadata differed by source and by participant and was supplied without curation.

With regard to this clone: Its target antigen remains unknown. No base-level quality is on record; no much larger clone is a single base apart.

TCRbeta CDR3 regions were amplified from genomic DNA by means of the immunoSEQ Assay, a bias-controlled multiplex PCR. The authors' analysis ran thus. Nucleated cell counts per sample were estimated from amplification of reference gene primers within the assay. To quantify the absolute abundance of each unique TCRbeta CDR3 rearrangement, sequence reads were collapsed and filtered. For each sample, productive Simpson clonality was calculated by taking the square root of Simpson's diversity index across productive rearrangements. As stored in TCRdb, this immuneACCESS dataset retains in-frame rearrangements with V and J assigned. A fraction of the clones does not appear; measured against another copy, unresolved V genes explain less than half of the discrepancy, and the remainder lacks a known reason. That table furnishes V, J and clone size, whereas the DNA furnished D and trimming. The sample table records under 300,000 clones; around 87% of these occur just once. About 1.5% of the sample rests with the top ten.

Sequences were obtained from PBMCs or T cells enriched from blood (not recorded which). This TCR was sampled from a woman in her forties or fifties who had recovered from COVID-19. The chain employs TRBV7-9 and TRBJ1-2; 8 nucleotides in the junction match TRBD1. This receptor carries the CDR3 CASSFSGGHGYTF. In nucleotide form, the sequence is TGTGCCAGCAGCTTTTCAGGGGGCCATGGCTACACCTTC.